This T cell receptor beta chain was obtained from a study of blood T cell repertoires in COVID-19 (dated by TCRdb to between 2020 and 2021). With respect to the entire study: The collaborator samples originated in the United States, Italy and Spain and spanned the acute and convalescent phases of COVID-19. The prospective study material was composed of cDNA or gDNA derived from T cells, B-cell-depleted T cells, or PBMCs. Deeply sampled blood TCRbeta repertoires from subjects exposed to, actively infected with, or recovered from COVID-19 were included in the dataset. The repertoires were released in a freely available public database meant as a resource for research on the immune response to SARS-CoV-2. The samples were drawn from the first 160 participants of the ongoing ImmuneRACE study and from about 1,200 subjects provided by 6 global collaborators. Nearly every sample came with metadata listing a de-identified subject ID, COVID-19 status, age in years and sex. Where HLA class I and class II types were available, the types were taken from metadata supplied by the sample provider, not from assay-based typing.

Participants in the prospective study were enrolled through a virtual design, were aged roughly 18 to 90 years, and lived in under 25 United States geographic areas. Cohort assignment in the prospective study relied on participant-reported clinical history from a screening survey and a study questionnaire. ImmuneRACE Cohort 3 recovered participants were defined by two consecutive negative NP/OP PCR tests, healthcare professional clearance, or symptom resolution. Each participant in the prospective study had whole blood, serum and a nasopharyngeal or oropharyngeal swab collected by mobile phlebotomists. Additional blood draws and questionnaires over an approximately two-month period could optionally be provided by prospective study participants. Before DNA extraction, prospective study blood samples were shipped either frozen or at room temperature. TCRbeta CDR3 regions were amplified from genomic DNA using the immunoSEQ Assay, a bias-controlled multiplex PCR. From the authors' description of their analysis: Within the assay, amplification of reference gene primers was used to estimate how many nucleated cells each sample contained. Sequence reads were collapsed and filtered to measure the absolute abundance of every unique TCRbeta CDR3 rearrangement. For each sample, productive Simpson clonality was calculated as the square root of Simpson's diversity index over productive rearrangements. TCRdb retrieved this table from immuneACCESS and kept in-frame rearrangements only. Not all clones are present; in checked studies, unresolved V genes account for under half, and no reason is known for the remainder. That table is the source of V, J and clone size, and D and trimming were worked out from the DNA. The sample table shows fewer than 200,000 clones, and 84% are seen once. Nearly 15% of the sample rests with the top ten.

Paper-wide results and their limitations: The quantity of clinical and demographic metadata differed by source and by participant and was supplied without curation.

As to this clone: The specificity of this receptor is unknown. No much larger clone is present one base from it, and per-base qualities are unavailable.

Deletion took 0 bases off V and 1 base off J, with a span of 15 bases between the germline ends. Its CDR3 holds 17 amino acids, cysteine through phenylalanine. Only CDR3 DNA remains: 51 bases, in frame from the first base. The germline V gene sets CDR1 to KGHSH and CDR2 to LQKENI. Material for sequencing was PBMCs or T cells enriched from blood (not recorded which). The clonotype comes from a man between 45 and 60 years old who had recovered from COVID-19. Recombination connected TRBV18 to TRBJ1-1, with a tentative D gene TRBD1 over 5 matching bases. The CDR3 reads CASSPPLSGYQNTEAFF. The bases are TGTGCCAGCTCACCACCTCTATCAGGGTACCAGAACACTGAAGCTTTCTTT.